The entry below gives a single T cell receptor (beta chain) sequence along with its context. The target of this receptor is not known. No quality values exist for individual bases; no much larger clone is one base distant. The trial excluded patients who had a history of autoimmune disease or who were on systemic immunosuppression. In every dose cohort, peripheral blood was drawn for TCR sequencing at baseline, cycle 4 day 1, and cycle 7 day 1. Samples came from an open-label, multicenter, first-in-human phase I dose-escalation trial of ivuxolimab. Adults with locally advanced or metastatic melanoma, renal cell carcinoma, hepatocellular carcinoma or head and neck squamous cell carcinoma were enrolled in the trial. Before TCR sequencing, CD4+ and CD8+ T cells were separately sorted from peripheral blood. To sequence the TCRbeta CDR3 region, genomic DNA was isolated from the sorted cells. TCRbeta CDR3 regions were sequenced using the immunoSEQ Assay. TCRdb re-hosts the immuneACCESS table, in-frame sequences only. Its copies lack some clones; in the studies checked, an unresolved V gene accounts for under half of them, and the cause for the rest is not known. The table for this sample lists tens of thousands of clones; around 85% of them were counted only once. Around 20% of the sample is in the top ten clones.

The source of the sample is a study of OX40 agonist ivuxolimab in advanced cancers. The study in broad terms: Ivuxolimab was a fully human IgG2 agonistic monoclonal antibody targeting the costimulatory receptor OX40 (CD134). Intravenous ivuxolimab was administered to patients every 2 weeks at six dose levels: 0.01, 0.1, 0.3, 1.5, 3 and 10 mg/kg. Of the approximately 50 patients in dose escalation, some 20 had hepatocellular carcinoma, around 15 had melanoma, 9 had renal cell carcinoma and 9 had head and neck cancer. The dose-escalation cohort was 82.7% male with a mean age of roughly 60 years, ranging from roughly 20 to 80. Prior anti-PD-1, anti-PD-L1 or anti-CTLA-4 therapy was permitted, and approximately 39% of dose-escalation patients had received checkpoint inhibitors. Partial responses occurred in three dose-escalation patients, of whom one had hepatocellular carcinoma and two had cutaneous melanoma. The purpose of peripheral TCRbeta sequencing was to test whether ivuxolimab changed TCR sequence diversity and led to clonal T-cell expansion. The paper covers the monotherapy dose-escalation part of the phase I ivuxolimab trial, which included N of about 50 patients. Here is what the overall study found, with its caveats: At doses from 0.1 to 3.0 mg/kg, clonal expansion was seen in both CD4+ and CD8+ blood T cells between baseline and week 6. In the 0.1-3.0 mg/kg groups, partial responders had among the lowest normalized peripheral clonal expansion, particularly in CD8+ T cells. Low levels of normalized T-cell clonal expansion were also shown by some nonresponding patients. The antigen specificity of the clonally expanded peripheral T cells was not determined. On average, CD8+ T cells showed more expanded clones than CD4+ T cells after ivuxolimab.

The CDR3 has 14 amino acids, counting the end cysteine and phenylalanine. This entry keeps only the CDR3 DNA: 42 bases, framed from base 1. Sequences SGHDT (CDR1) and YYEEEE (CDR2) are obtained from the germline V gene. V is pared back by 0 bases and J by 4 bases, with 10 bases lying between the germline termini. The sequence links TRBV5-6 to TRBJ1-1, with no reliable assignment of the D segment. This TCR derives from an adult with an advanced solid tumor such as melanoma, head and neck, liver or kidney cancer. The sequencing used CD4+ or CD8+ T cells sorted from blood, collected in a trial of the OX40 agonist ivuxolimab. The CDR3 region has the sequence CASSLAGMGTEAFF. The DNA is as follows: TGTGCCAGCAGCTTGGCCGGGATGGGCACTGAAGCTTTCTTT.